What follows are 16 T cell receptor beta chains derived from one specimen sequenced in a study of T-cell memory formation after mild COVID-19 (dated by TCRdb to about 2021). The library was obtained by 5' RACE. TCRdb names Illumina NovaSeq 6000 as the instrument used. TCRdb reanalyzed the raw reads on its own, using fastp at Q25 for trimming and MiXCR for clone calling, and kept in-frame beta chains. Each record represents a unique CDR3 protein, reported with the most common genes and DNA among its rows. The sample table lists roughly 510,000 distinct CDR3 sequences, roughly a sixth of them with a count of one. Roughly 8.2% of the sample is held by the ten biggest clonotypes. The sequenced sample consisted of PBMCs or a T cell subset sorted from them (not recorded which). These receptors were taken from an adult woman who had mild COVID-19 (a few samples of this study predate the infection). The sample titles of this study are shuffled in the database, so cell type and time point are left out; the donor was told from shared clones.

This clonotype was observed a few times. The chain has TRBV6-5 and TRBJ1-1, with D possibly TRBD1 on 6 matching bases. This CDR3 contains 15 residues. The germline V gene encodes CDR1 MNHEY and CDR2 SVGAGI. The ends were cut back, 0 bases at V and 6 bases at J, with 14 bases in the middle. The CDR3 reads CASSYSTGSRAEAFF. CDR3 in DNA: TGTGCCAGCAGTTACTCTACAGGGAGTCGGGCTGAAGCTTTCTTT.

V gene TRBV5-1 combines with J gene TRBJ1-1; D gene unclear. Germline CDR1 is SGHRS and CDR2 is YFSETQ. The CDR3 length is 14 residues. The germline V and J ends were trimmed by 4 bases and 1 base, with 11 bases remaining between them. CDR3 protein: CASSPEPKNTEAFF. CDR3 DNA: TGCGCCAGCAGCCCTGAACCGAAGAACACTGAAGCTTTCTTT.

This clonotype has ten or more counts. This chain uses TRBV6-6 with TRBJ1-1; no firm D call. The germline V and J ends were trimmed by 7 bases and 1 base, with 13 bases remaining between them. Germline V gives CDR1 MNHNY, CDR2 SVGAGI (reference sequence). The CDR3 sequence is 14 residues long. CDR3 sequence reads: CASTLTGRNTEAFF. The CDR3 DNA reads TGTGCCAGCACTTTAACCGGACGGAACACTGAAGCTTTCTTT.

V is TRBV20-1 and J is TRBJ2-2; D unresolved. Germline V gene sequence: CDR1 DFQATT, CDR2 SNEGSKA (reference sequence). This CDR3 has 14 amino acids. V shed 0 bases and J shed 7 bases, with 12 bases lying between them. CDR3 amino acids: CSARDLLGIGELFF. The CDR3 DNA reads as TGCAGTGCTAGAGATCTCCTCGGCATCGGGGAGCTGTTTTTT.

In this sample, this clonotype turned up a few times. The J gene is TRBJ2-7, the V gene TRBV14, with TRBD2 matching over 11 bases. V trimming: 5 bases; J trimming: 2 bases; junction bases outside the gene matches: 5. The CDR3 contains 15 residues. Looked up from germline, CDR1 is SGHDN and CDR2 is FVKESK. CDR3: CASSAGLAGTYEQYF. The CDR3 DNA is TGTGCCAGCAGCGCTGGACTAGCGGGTACCTACGAGCAGTACTTC.

The table lists this clonotype with a few counts. J is TRBJ1-1 and V is TRBV6-2 or TRBV6-3, with TRBD1 as a possible D gene (5 bases). V lost 5 bases, J lost 0 bases, and 25 bases lay in between. The CDR3 is made up of 19 amino acids. Per the germline V gene, CDR1 is MNHEY and CDR2 is SVGEGT. The CDR3 loop reads CASSPWDVLGGPMNTEAFF. CDR3 sequence (DNA): TGTGCCAGCAGTCCCTGGGACGTTCTAGGCGGTCCCATGAACACTGAAGCTTTCTTT.

This clonotype was recorded at least ten times. The V and J genes are TRBV12-3 or TRBV12-4 and TRBJ2-1; 8 nucleotides agree with TRBD1. This CDR3 contains 15 residues. V lost 6 bases, J lost 8 bases, and 12 bases stayed unmatched. CDR3 in DNA: TGTGCCAGCAGACCGGGACAGGTGACATTGGATGAGCAGTTCTTC. It encodes CASRPGQVTLDEQFF.

The chain couples TRBV19 to TRBJ1-1; D is ambiguous. This CDR3 has 13 amino acids. Germline V gene data show CDR1 as LNHDA and CDR2 as SQIVND (reference sequence). V was pared by 10 bases and J by 0 bases, with 12 bases between. CDR3 region: CATGKGLNTEAFF. For the CDR3, the DNA is TGTGCCACCGGGAAAGGGTTGAACACTGAAGCTTTCTTT. The full variable domain, rest sourced from reference TRBV19 and TRBJ1-1, is DGGITQSPKYLFRKEGQNVTLSCEQNLNHDAMYWYRQDPGQGLRLIYYSQIVNDFQKGDIAEGYSVSREKKESFPLTVTSAQKNPTAFYLCATGKGLNTEAFFGQGTRLTVV.

The table lists this clonotype with a few counts. Relative to the germline gene, one junction end is altered; a read error may explain this. The chain links TRBV12-3 or TRBV12-4 to TRBJ1-2; D is possibly TRBD1 (5 bases). This CDR3 comprises 13 residues. CDR3 DNA sequence: TGCGCCAGCAGCTTGGCCAGGGACTATGGCTACACCTTC. It translates to CASSLARDYGYTF.

CDR3 sequence reads: CATSEGPAGYNEQFF. The DNA of the CDR3 is TGTGCCACCAGTGAAGGACCCGCGGGGTACAATGAGCAGTTCTTC. The chain joins TRBV24-1 to TRBJ2-1, with a weak D call TRBD2 (6 bases). Germline loops: CDR1 KGHDR, CDR2 SFDVKD. The CDR3 has 15 residues. Trimming pared 4 bases from V and 4 bases from J, leaving 13 bases between.

This clonotype came up a few times. The CDR3 DNA is TGTGCCAGCAGACCCCCCCGGGGGCCTTCTAATGAAAAACTGTTTTTT. Protein product: CASRPPRGPSNEKLFF. This chain uses TRBV7-9 with TRBJ1-4; a possible D gene is TRBD1 (6 bases). The CDR3 extends over 16 amino acids. The V and J ends lost 6 bases and 3 bases respectively, with 17 bases between them. Germline values: CDR1 SEHNR, CDR2 FQNEAQ (reference sequence).

This clonotype was detected a few times. CDR3 sequence reads: CASSRPDRGLPEAFF. The DNA for the CDR3 is TGTGCCAGCAGCCGGCCGGACAGGGGTTTGCCTGAAGCTTTCTTT. The J gene is TRBJ1-1, the V gene TRBV16, with 9 positions matching TRBD1. This CDR3 is built from 15 residues. V shed 4 bases and J 6 bases; nucleotides not matched to a gene: 9. CDR1 KGHSY and CDR2 FQNENV come from the germline V gene.

This clonotype was detected many times. V is TRBV12-3 or TRBV12-4 and J is TRBJ2-1; 9 nucleotides align to TRBD2. The V and J ends lost 6 bases and 8 bases, in that order; junction bases with no gene match: 14. The CDR3 covers 16 residues. CDR3 coding DNA: TGTGCCAGCAGCATAGGGCCGGGACTAGCTCCCTATGAGCAGTTCTTC. Translated, it gives CASSIGPGLAPYEQFF.

The chain uses TRBV12-3 or TRBV12-4 and TRBJ2-6, with a weak D call TRBD2 (5 bases). Trimming removed 3 bases at V and 0 bases at J, with 12 bases between. This CDR3 contains 17 residues. The chain's CDR3 is CASSFRGSHSGANVLTF. The DNA for the CDR3 is TGTGCCAGCAGTTTCCGCGGGTCGCACTCTGGGGCCAACGTCCTGACTTTC.

V and J are TRBV20-1 and TRBJ2-4, with D perhaps TRBD1 (6 bases). The germline gives CDR1 DFQATT, CDR2 SNEGSKA (reference sequence). The CDR3 consists of 15 residues. The V end lost 1 base, the J end lost 7 bases, and 17 bases lay between the germline ends. The CDR3 loop is CSARALEVQGNIQYF. CDR3 sequence (DNA): TGCAGTGCTAGAGCCCTCGAAGTTCAGGGGAACATTCAGTACTTC.

The sample holds a few counts of this clonotype. The CDR3 DNA sequence: TGTGCCAGCAGCCGACAGGGGTCTGGCGAGACCCAGTACTTC. This translates into CASSRQGSGETQYF. The rearrangement joins TRBV12-3 or TRBV12-4 to TRBJ2-5; 8 bases are a match to TRBD1. V shed 6 bases, J shed 5 bases, and the junction held 8 bases outside the gene matches. The CDR3 covers 14 residues.